These T cell receptor beta chains were read from a single sample in a study of blood T cell repertoires in COVID-19. Profiled with immunoSEQ multiplex PCR; TCRdb holds only in-frame clones, not every one. The repertoire holds 160,000 or so clones, with around 74% as singletons. The sample consisted of peripheral blood. These receptors were collected from a woman aged 60-75 years with COVID-19, enrolled during active disease. Each CDR3 is given with its conserved first and last residue. The D gene is left open where the match is weak. Some rows mark clone size as missing; the rest say once, few, many or name a class of expanded clone.

J gene,clone size,V gene,CDR3 length,D gene,CDR3 DNA,CDR3 protein
TRBJ2-3,-,TRBV5-6,14,-,TGTGCCAGCAGCCGGGACTCGGGATTGGGTACGCAGTATTTT,CASSRDSGLGTQYF
TRBJ1-4,once,TRBV5-6,16,TRBD1,TGTGCCAGCAGCTTGTCTGCAGGGGGAGCTAATGAAAAACTGTTTTTT,CASSLSAGGANEKLFF
TRBJ2-7,-,TRBV6-5,16,TRBD2,TGTGCCAGCAGTTACTGGACTAGCGGGAGGGCCTCCGAGCAGTACTTC,CASSYWTSGRASEQYF
TRBJ1-4,-,TRBV5-1,16,-,TGCGCCAGCAGCCTGGAACCAAGGGGGGGGAATGAAAAACTGTTTTTT,CASSLEPRGGNEKLFF
TRBJ2-7,-,TRBV18,14,TRBD1,TGTGCCAGCTCACCAACAGGGGGACCCTACGAGCAGTACTTC,CASSPTGGPYEQYF
TRBJ1-2,-,TRBV7-2,14,TRBD1,TGTGCCAGCAGCTTAGAACAGGGGATCTATGGCTACACCTTC,CASSLEQGIYGYTF
TRBJ2-2,few,TRBV7-6,21,TRBD1,TGTGCCAGCAGCTCCTCCGCCGGGTTCACCGGGACAGGGACGAACACCGGGGAGCTGTTTTTT,CASSSSAGFTGTGTNTGELFF
TRBJ1-2,-,TRBV24-1,14,-,TGTGCCACCAGTGATGACGGCGGGGGGGGAGGCTACACCTTC,CATSDDGGGGGYTF
TRBJ1-2,-,TRBV7-9,15,-,TGTGCCAGCAGCTTATGGGAGGGGACCAACTATGGCTACACCTTC,CASSLWEGTNYGYTF
TRBJ2-7,-,TRBV6-5,14,-,TGTGCCAGCACCGACCTAGGTCCGGCGGGCGAGCAGTACTTC,CASTDLGPAGEQYF
TRBJ2-1,-,TRBV2,16,TRBD1,TGTGCCAGCAGTGAAGTAGGGACAGGGCGCTACAATGAGCAGTTCTTC,CASSEVGTGRYNEQFF
TRBJ2-7,-,TRBV2,14,-,TGTGCCAGCAGTGAAGTTACGGAGGCGGACGAGCAGTACTTC,CASSEVTEADEQYF